The sequence of this T cell receptor beta chain was determined in a study of immune reconstitution after stem cell transplant in scleroderma. This clonotype ranks as medium-sized. The length of the CDR3 is 15 residues. Germline-derived CDR1 and CDR2 are SGHRS and YFSETQ. The J segment lost 1 base and the V segment lost 5 bases, leaving 4 bases of the junction unmatched. TCRdb re-called the RT-PCR reads with MiXCR, one entry per CDR3 protein. The data hold just over 3,500 distinct CDR3 sequences, with approximately 6% observed a single time. V usage is TRBV5-1 and J usage is TRBJ2-2; 8 bases line up with TRBD1. The TCR originated in a female donor with systemic sclerosis. This material was acquired before or after autologous hematopoietic stem cell transplantation (not recorded which). The CDR3 nucleotides are TGCGCCAGCAGTCGGGGGACAGGGAACACCGGGGAGCTGTTTTTT. Translation gives CASSRGTGNTGELFF.